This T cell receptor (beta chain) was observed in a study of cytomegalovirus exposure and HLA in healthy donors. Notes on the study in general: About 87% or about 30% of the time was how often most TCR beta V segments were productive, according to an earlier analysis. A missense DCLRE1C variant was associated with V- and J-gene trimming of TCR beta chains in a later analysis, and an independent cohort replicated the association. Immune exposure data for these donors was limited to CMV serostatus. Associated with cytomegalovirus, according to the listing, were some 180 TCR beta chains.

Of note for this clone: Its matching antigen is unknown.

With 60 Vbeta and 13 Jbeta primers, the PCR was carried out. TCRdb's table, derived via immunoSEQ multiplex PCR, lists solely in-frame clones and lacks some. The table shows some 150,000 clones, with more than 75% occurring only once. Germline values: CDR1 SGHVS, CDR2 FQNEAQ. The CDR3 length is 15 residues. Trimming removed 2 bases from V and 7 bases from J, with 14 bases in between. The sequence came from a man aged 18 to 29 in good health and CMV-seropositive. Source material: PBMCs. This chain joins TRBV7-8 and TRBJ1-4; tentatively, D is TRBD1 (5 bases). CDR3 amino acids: CASSLKTRQSEKLFF. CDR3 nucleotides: TGTGCCAGCAGCTTAAAAACCCGACAGTCTGAAAAACTGTTTTTT.